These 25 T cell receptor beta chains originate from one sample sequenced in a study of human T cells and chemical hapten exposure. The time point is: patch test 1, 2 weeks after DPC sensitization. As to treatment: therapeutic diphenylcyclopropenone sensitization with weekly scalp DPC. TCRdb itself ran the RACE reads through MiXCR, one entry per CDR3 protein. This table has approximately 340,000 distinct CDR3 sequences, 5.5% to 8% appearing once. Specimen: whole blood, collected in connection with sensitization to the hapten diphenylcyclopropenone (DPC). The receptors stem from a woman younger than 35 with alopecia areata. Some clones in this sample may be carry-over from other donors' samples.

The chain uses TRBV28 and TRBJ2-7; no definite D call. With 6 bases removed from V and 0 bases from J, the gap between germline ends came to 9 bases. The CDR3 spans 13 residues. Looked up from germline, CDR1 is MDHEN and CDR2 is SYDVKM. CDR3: CASRLWGSYEQYF. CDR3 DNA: TGTGCCAGCAGGCTTTGGGGCTCCTACGAGCAGTACTTC. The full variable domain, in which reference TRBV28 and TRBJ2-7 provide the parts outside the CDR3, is DVKVTQSSRYLVKRTGEKVFLECVQDMDHENMFWYRQDPGLGLRLIYFSYDVKMKEKGDIPEGYSVSREKKERFSLILESASTNQTSMYLCASRLWGSYEQYFGPGTRLTVT.

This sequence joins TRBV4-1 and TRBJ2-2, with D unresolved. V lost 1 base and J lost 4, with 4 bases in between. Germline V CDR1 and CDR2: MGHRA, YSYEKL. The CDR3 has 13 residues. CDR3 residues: CASSQGLTGELFF. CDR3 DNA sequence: TGCGCCAGCAGCCAAGGGCTCACCGGGGAGCTGTTTTTT.

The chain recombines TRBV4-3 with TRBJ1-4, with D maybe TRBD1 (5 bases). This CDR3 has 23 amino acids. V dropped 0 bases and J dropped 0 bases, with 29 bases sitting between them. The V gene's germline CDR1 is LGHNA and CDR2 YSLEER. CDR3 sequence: CASSQDPLTPGTARVATNEKLFF. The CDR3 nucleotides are TGCGCCAGCAGCCAAGATCCCCTCACCCCCGGGACGGCACGAGTTGCAACTAATGAAAAACTGTTTTTT.

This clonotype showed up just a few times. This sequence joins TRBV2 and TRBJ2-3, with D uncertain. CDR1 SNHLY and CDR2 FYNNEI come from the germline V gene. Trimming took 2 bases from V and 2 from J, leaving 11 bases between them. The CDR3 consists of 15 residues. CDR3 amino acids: CASSERLSLTDTQYF. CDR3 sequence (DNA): TGTGCCAGCAGTGAAAGGCTTTCCCTCACAGATACGCAGTATTTT.

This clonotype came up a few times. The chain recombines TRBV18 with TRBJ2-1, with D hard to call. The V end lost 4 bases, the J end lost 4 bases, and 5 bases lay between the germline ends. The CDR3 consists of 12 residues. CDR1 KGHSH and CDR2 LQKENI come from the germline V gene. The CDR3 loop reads CASSRPYNEQFF. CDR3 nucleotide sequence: TGTGCCAGCTCACGACCGTACAATGAGCAGTTCTTC.

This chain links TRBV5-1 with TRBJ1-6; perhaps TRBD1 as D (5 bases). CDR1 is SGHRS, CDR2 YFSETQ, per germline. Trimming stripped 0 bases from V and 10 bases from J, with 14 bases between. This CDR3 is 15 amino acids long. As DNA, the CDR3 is TGCGCCAGCAGCTTGGCTAATGGGGCGGGATCACCCCTCCACTTT. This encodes CASSLANGAGSPLHF.

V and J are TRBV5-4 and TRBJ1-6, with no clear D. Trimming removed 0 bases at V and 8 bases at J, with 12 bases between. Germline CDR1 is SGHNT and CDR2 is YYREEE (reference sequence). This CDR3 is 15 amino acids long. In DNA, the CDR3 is TGTGCCAGCAGCTTGGAAGACGCATCGTATTCACCCCTCCACTTT. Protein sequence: CASSLEDASYSPLHF.

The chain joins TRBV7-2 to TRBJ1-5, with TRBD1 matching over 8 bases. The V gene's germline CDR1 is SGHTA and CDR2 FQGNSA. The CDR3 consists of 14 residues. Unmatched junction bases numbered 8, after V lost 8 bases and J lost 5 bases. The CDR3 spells CASEVGRGHQPQHF. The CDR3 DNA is TGTGCCAGCGAGGTCGGCAGGGGGCATCAGCCCCAGCATTTT.

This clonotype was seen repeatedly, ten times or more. For the CDR3, the DNA is TGTGCCAGCAGTTGGACGGGGGTGAGCACAGATACGCAGTATTTT. Its translation is CASSWTGVSTDTQYF. The chain combines TRBV12-3 or TRBV12-4 with TRBJ2-3; D is perhaps TRBD2 (6 bases). CDR3 length: 15 residues. With 4 bases removed from V and 0 bases from J, the gap between germline ends came to 11 bases.

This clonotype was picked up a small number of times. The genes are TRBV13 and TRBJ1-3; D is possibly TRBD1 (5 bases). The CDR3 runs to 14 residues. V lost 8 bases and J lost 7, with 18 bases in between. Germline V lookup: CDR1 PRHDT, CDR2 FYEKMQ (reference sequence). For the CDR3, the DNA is TGTGCCAGCGGTGTCCTTAGGGGAACCAACACCATATATTTT. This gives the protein CASGVLRGTNTIYF.

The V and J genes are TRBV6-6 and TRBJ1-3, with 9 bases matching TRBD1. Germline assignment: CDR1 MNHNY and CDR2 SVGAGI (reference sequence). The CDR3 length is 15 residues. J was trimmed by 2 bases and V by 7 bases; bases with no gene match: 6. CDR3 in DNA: TGTGCCAGCACCCGGACAGGGGATGCTGGAAACACCATATATTTT. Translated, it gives CASTRTGDAGNTIYF.

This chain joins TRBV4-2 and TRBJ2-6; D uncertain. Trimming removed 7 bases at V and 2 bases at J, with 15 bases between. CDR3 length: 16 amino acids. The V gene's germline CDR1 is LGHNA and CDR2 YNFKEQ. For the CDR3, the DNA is TGTGCCAGCACCTATTCCTACACCGCTGGGGCCAACGTCCTGACTTTC. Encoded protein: CASTYSYTAGANVLTF.

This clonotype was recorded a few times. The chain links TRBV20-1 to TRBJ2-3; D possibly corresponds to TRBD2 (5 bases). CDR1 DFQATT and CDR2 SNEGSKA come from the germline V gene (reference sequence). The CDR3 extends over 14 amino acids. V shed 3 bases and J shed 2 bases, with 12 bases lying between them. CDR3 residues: CSASRREFTDTQYF. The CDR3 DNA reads TGCAGTGCTAGCCGCCGGGAATTCACAGATACGCAGTATTTT.

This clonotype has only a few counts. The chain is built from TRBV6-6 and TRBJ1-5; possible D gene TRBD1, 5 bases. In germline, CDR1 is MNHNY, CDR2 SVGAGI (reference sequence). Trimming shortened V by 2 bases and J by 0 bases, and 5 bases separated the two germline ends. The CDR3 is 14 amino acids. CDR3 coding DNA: TGTGCCAGCAGTTACGACAGTAGCAATCAGCCCCAGCATTTT. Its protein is CASSYDSSNQPQHF.

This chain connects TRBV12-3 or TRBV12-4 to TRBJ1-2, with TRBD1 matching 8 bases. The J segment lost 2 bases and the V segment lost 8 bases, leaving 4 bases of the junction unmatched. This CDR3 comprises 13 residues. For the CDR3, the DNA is TGTGCCAGCCTAGGGACAGGCAACTATGGCTACACCTTC. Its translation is CASLGTGNYGYTF.

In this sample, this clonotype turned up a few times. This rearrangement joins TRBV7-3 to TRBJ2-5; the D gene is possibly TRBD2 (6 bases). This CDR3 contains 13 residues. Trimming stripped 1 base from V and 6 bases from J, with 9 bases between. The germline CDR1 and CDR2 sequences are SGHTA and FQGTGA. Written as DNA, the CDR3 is TGTGCCAGCAGCTTAAACGGGGGACAGACCCAGTACTTC. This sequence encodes CASSLNGGQTQYF. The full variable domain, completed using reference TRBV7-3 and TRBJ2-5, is GAGVSQTPSNKVTEKGKYVELRCDPISGHTALYWYRQSLGQGPEFLIYFQGTGAADDSGLPNDRFFAVRPEGSVSTLKIQRTERGDSAVYLCASSLNGGQTQYFGPGTRLLVL.

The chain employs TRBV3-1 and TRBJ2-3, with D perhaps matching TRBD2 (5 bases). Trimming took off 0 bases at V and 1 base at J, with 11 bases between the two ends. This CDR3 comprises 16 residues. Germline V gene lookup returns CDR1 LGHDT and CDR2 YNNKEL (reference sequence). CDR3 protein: CASSQELASRTDTQYF. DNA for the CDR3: TGTGCCAGCAGCCAAGAATTAGCGAGCCGCACAGATACGCAGTATTTT.

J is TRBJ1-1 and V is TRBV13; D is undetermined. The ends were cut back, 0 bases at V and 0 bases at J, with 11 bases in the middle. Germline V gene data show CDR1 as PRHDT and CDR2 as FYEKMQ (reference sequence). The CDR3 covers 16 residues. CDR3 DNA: TGTGCCAGCAGCTTAGGCCGGTTCTTAATGAACACTGAAGCTTTCTTT. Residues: CASSLGRFLMNTEAFF.

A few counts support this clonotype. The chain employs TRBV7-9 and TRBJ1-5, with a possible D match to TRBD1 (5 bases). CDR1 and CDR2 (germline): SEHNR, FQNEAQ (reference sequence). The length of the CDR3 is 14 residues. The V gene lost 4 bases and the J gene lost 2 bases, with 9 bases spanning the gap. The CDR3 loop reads CASSSMGGNQPQHF. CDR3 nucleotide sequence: TGTGCCAGCAGCTCCATGGGGGGCAATCAGCCCCAGCATTTT.

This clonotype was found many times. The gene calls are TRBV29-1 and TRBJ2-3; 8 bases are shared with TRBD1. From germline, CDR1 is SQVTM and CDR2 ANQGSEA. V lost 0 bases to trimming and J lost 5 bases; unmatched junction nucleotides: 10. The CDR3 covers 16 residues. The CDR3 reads CSVEDHVTGAEDTQYF. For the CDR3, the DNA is TGCAGCGTTGAAGATCACGTGACAGGGGCCGAAGATACGCAGTATTTT.

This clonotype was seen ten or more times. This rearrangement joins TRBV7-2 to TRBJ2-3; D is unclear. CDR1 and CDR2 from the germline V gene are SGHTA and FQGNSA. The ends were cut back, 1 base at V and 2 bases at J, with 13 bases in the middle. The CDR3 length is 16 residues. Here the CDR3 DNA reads TGTGCCAGCAGCTTAGTCTGGACCGATAACACAGATACGCAGTATTTT. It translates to CASSLVWTDNTDTQYF.

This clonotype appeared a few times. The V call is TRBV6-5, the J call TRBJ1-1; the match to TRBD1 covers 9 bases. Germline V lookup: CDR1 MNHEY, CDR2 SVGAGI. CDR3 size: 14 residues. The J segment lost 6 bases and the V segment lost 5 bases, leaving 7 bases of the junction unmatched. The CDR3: CASSPVQGAPEAFF. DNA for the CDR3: TGTGCCAGCAGTCCGGTACAGGGGGCGCCTGAAGCTTTCTTT.

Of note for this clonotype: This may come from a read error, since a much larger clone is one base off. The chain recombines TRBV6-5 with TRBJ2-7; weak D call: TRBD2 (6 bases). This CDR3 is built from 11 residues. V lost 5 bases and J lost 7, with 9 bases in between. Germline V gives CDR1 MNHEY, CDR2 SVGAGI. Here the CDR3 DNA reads TGTGCCAGCAGTCCGGGGGAGGAGCAGTACTTC. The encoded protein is CASSPGEEQYF.

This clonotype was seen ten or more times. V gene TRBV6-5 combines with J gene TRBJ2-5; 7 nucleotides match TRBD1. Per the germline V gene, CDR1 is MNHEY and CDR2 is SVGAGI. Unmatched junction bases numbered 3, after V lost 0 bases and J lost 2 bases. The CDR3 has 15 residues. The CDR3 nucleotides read TGTGCCAGCAGTTACTCCGGGACAGAGCAAGAGACCCAGTACTTC. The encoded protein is CASSYSGTEQETQYF.

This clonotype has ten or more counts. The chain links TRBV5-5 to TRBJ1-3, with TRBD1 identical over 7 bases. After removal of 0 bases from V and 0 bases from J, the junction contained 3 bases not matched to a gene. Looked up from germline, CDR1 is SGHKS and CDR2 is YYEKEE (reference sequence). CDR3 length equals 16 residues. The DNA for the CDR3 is TGTGCCAGCAGCTTGGGGGACAGTCTCTCTGGAAACACCATATATTTT. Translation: CASSLGDSLSGNTIYF. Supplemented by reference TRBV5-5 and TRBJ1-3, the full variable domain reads DAGVTQSPTHLIKTRGQQVTLRCSPISGHKSVSWYQQVLGQGPQFIFQYYEKEERGRGNFPDRFSARQFPNYSSELNVNALLLGDSALYLCASSLGDSLSGNTIYFGEGSWLTVV.